These T cell receptor beta chains were read from a single sample in a study of T cell repertoires in cytomegalovirus infection. TCRdb fed the reads into MiXCR, producing one record per CDR3 protein. The top ten hold about 15% of the sample, which has approximately 250,000 distinct CDR3 sequences, 8% to 9.5% seen once. The source material was PBMCs. The receptor set was obtained from a human donor in good health (CMV status not recorded). Some clones in this sample may be carry-over from other donors' samples. Both conserved end residues are part of each CDR3. Each record gives: J gene, clone size, V gene, D gene, CDR3 protein, CDR3 DNA. The D gene is left open where the match is weak. Size is stated for part of the rows, as once, few or many counts, or as a class when the clone is expanded.

>TRBJ2-7|many|TRBV7-2|TRBD1
CASSWPDRSTAYYEQYF
TGTGCCAGCAGCTGGCCGGACAGGTCCACTGCCTACTACGAGCAGTACTTC
>TRBJ1-2|many|TRBV7-8|TRBD1
CASSLAGQGYYGYTF
TGTGCCAGCAGCTTAGCGGGACAGGGGTACTATGGCTACACCTTC
>TRBJ2-1|many|TRBV5-5|-
CASSLGNSRGNEQFF
TGTGCCAGCAGCTTGGGGAATTCGAGGGGCAATGAGCAGTTCTTC
>TRBJ1-6|many|TRBV27|-
CASKESRNSPLHF
TGTGCCAGCAAAGAGAGCCGGAATTCACCCCTCCACTTT
>TRBJ2-1|many|TRBV27|-
CASSRTEDEQFF
TGTGCCAGCAGTAGGACAGAAGATGAGCAGTTCTTC
>TRBJ2-2|many|TRBV30|-
CAWSLTGGFAGELFF
TGTGCCTGGAGTCTCACCGGGGGCTTCGCCGGGGAGCTGTTTTTT
>TRBJ1-1|-|TRBV10-3|TRBD1
CAIRPDRGVNTEAFF
TGTGCCATCAGACCCGACAGGGGGGTGAACACTGAAGCTTTCTTT
>TRBJ1-2|many|TRBV7-9|-
CASSLAAAANYGYTF
TGTGCCAGCAGCTTAGCGGCGGCAGCCAACTATGGCTACACCTTC
>TRBJ2-1|few|TRBV20-1|-
CSAGGGGSGYNEQFF
TGCAGTGCTGGGGGGGGCGGGAGCGGCTACAATGAGCAGTTCTTC
>TRBJ1-3|many|TRBV7-2|-
CASSFPGNTIYF
TGTGCCAGCAGCTTTCCTGGAAACACCATATATTTT
>TRBJ2-1|-|TRBV7-3|TRBD2
CASSSSGGAIYNEQFF
TGTGCCAGCAGCTCGAGCGGGGGGGCCATCTACAATGAGCAGTTCTTC
>TRBJ1-6|many|TRBV7-2|-
CASSPRRSSYNSPLHF
TGTGCCAGCAGCCCCCGGAGGAGCTCCTATAATTCACCCCTCCACTTT
>TRBJ1-1|-|TRBV18|-
CASSPDGGGAFF
TGTGCCAGCTCACCGGACGGGGGTGGAGCTTTCTTT
>TRBJ1-4|-|TRBV15|TRBD1
CATSRDLTGGEKLFF
TGTGCCACCAGCAGAGATCTTACAGGGGGAGAAAAACTGTTTTTT
>TRBJ2-7|-|TRBV9|-
CASSPNIGGYEQYF
TGTGCCAGCAGCCCAAATATAGGGGGATACGAGCAGTACTTC
>TRBJ2-5|-|TRBV5-5|TRBD2
CASTLAGGPAQYF
TGTGCCAGCACCTTAGCGGGGGGGCCGGCCCAGTACTTC
>TRBJ2-3|many|TRBV5-6|-
CASSLGLISTDTQYF
TGTGCCAGCAGCTTGGGACTGATTTCCACAGATACGCAGTATTTT
>TRBJ1-3|-|TRBV5-1|-
CASSLGDSLSGNTIYF
TGCGCCAGCAGCTTGGGAGACAGCCTCTCTGGAAACACCATATATTTT
>TRBJ1-4|many|TRBV28|TRBD1
CASRPGGGNEKLFF
TGTGCCAGCAGACCAGGGGGGGGAAATGAAAAACTGTTTTTT
>TRBJ1-5|few|TRBV6-6|-
CASTPGGPPQHF
TGTGCCAGCACCCCTGGAGGACCGCCCCAGCATTTT
>TRBJ2-1|-|TRBV29-1|-
CSVAGVNEQFF
TGCAGCGTTGCGGGGGTCAATGAGCAGTTCTTC
>TRBJ1-3|many|TRBV6-2/TRBV6-3|-
CASSYGSGNTIYF
TGTGCCAGCAGTTACGGCTCTGGAAACACCATATATTTT
>TRBJ2-5|-|TRBV7-4|-
CASSFGGISETQYF
TGTGCCAGCAGCTTCGGAGGGATAAGTGAGACCCAGTACTTC
>TRBJ2-7|-|TRBV11-2|TRBD2
CASSKGTSDSYEQYF
TGTGCCAGCAGCAAGGGGACTAGCGACTCCTACGAGCAGTACTTC
>TRBJ2-2|-|TRBV6-2/TRBV6-3|-
CASTPAGIGELFF
TGTGCCAGCACCCCAGCAGGGATCGGGGAGCTGTTTTTT
>TRBJ1-2|many|TRBV7-2|-
CASRGRGDWGYTF
TGTGCCAGCAGGGGAAGGGGGGATTGGGGCTACACCTTC
>TRBJ1-5|few|TRBV5-5|-
CASSSSTGGNQPQHF
TGTGCCAGCAGCTCCTCAACAGGCGGCAATCAGCCCCAGCATTTT
>TRBJ2-7|few|TRBV29-1|-
CSVVDRTSSLEQYF
TGCAGCGTTGTCGACCGCACCTCCTCTCTGGAGCAGTACTTC
>TRBJ1-1|many|TRBV5-5|TRBD1
CASSFQGGHTEAFF
TGTGCCAGCAGCTTTCAGGGGGGGCACACTGAAGCTTTCTTT
>TRBJ2-7|many|TRBV19|-
CASSLSRGYEQYF
TGTGCCAGTAGCCTCTCCAGGGGCTACGAGCAGTACTTC
>TRBJ2-7|many|TRBV12-3/TRBV12-4|TRBD1
CASSLTGGDEQYF
TGTGCCAGCAGTTTGACAGGGGGGGACGAGCAGTACTTC
>TRBJ1-1|few|TRBV7-2|-
CASSSGTWSTEAFF
TGTGCCAGCAGCTCTGGGACCTGGAGCACTGAAGCTTTCTTT
>TRBJ2-7|many|TRBV5-1|TRBD2
CASSLGETSGEQYF
TGCGCCAGCAGCTTGGGGGAAACTAGCGGGGAGCAGTACTTC
>TRBJ2-7|many|TRBV7-6|-
CASSPEVGSGYEQYF
TGTGCCAGCAGCCCCGAGGTCGGTAGCGGCTACGAGCAGTACTTC
>TRBJ1-5|many|TRBV7-8|-
CASSEEQSNQPQHF
TGTGCCAGCAGTGAGGAACAGAGCAATCAGCCCCAGCATTTT
>TRBJ2-1|few|TRBV9|-
CASSVESRGQEQFF
TGTGCCAGCAGCGTAGAGTCTAGAGGTCAGGAGCAGTTCTTC
>TRBJ2-7|many|TRBV12-3/TRBV12-4|-
CASSFGRPYEQYF
TGTGCCAGCAGTTTTGGTCGTCCCTACGAGCAGTACTTC
>TRBJ1-5|many|TRBV28|TRBD1
CASSSITRGQGGHF
TGTGCCAGCAGCTCAATTACCCGAGGACAGGGGGGACATTTT
>TRBJ2-3|many|TRBV5-6|TRBD1
CASRLLTGAGTDTQYF
TGTGCCAGCAGACTCCTTACAGGGGCCGGCACAGATACGCAGTATTTT
>TRBJ2-3|many|TRBV5-1|TRBD2
CASSPLAGPQDTQYF
TGCGCCAGCAGCCCGCTAGCGGGACCACAAGATACGCAGTATTTT
>TRBJ1-1|many|TRBV20-1|-
CSARVLLSGRNEAFF
TGCAGTGCTAGAGTGTTGTTATCGGGCCGGAATGAAGCTTTCTTT